The next 6 T cell receptor beta chains were all read from a single sample in a study of blood T cell repertoires in COVID-19. Method: immunoSEQ multiplex PCR; TCRdb's copy keeps in-frame clones and lacks some. The data show about 50,000 clones, over 70% seen once. Material: peripheral blood. These receptors were taken from a human donor with active COVID-19. The donor label of this sample is uncertain.

This clone was detected only a few times. The chain links TRBV28 to TRBJ2-6; no definite D call. V was cut by 5 bases and J by 2 bases, with 7 bases left in between. Germline assignment: CDR1 MDHEN and CDR2 SYDVKM. The CDR3 spans 14 residues. The CDR3 spells CASSNLAGANVLTF. The CDR3 DNA sequence: TGTGCCAGCAGTAACCTAGCTGGGGCCAACGTCCTGACTTTC.

The rearrangement links TRBV5-4 to TRBJ2-2, with 11 bases aligning to TRBD2. Germline lookup yields CDR1 SGHNT and CDR2 YYREEE (reference sequence). The J segment lost 4 bases and the V segment lost 0 bases, leaving 5 bases of the junction unmatched. The CDR3 sequence is 17 residues long. CDR3 in DNA: TGTGCCAGCAGCTTGGGTCTAGCGGGGGGCCCCACCGGGGAGCTGTTTTTT. Residues: CASSLGLAGGPTGELFF.

V is TRBV5-1 and J is TRBJ2-7, with 7 bases that match TRBD1. V trimming: 0 bases; J trimming: 1 base; junction bases outside the gene matches: 4. This CDR3 region has 15 residues. Germline CDR1 reads SGHRS; CDR2 reads YFSETQ. The CDR3 loop reads CASSLDPGQSYEQYF. In nucleotides, the CDR3 is TGCGCCAGCAGCTTGGATCCGGGACAGTCCTACGAGCAGTACTTC. Using reference TRBV5-1 and TRBJ2-7 for the parts outside the CDR3, the full variable domain is KAGVTQTPRYLIKTRGQQVTLSCSPISGHRSVSWYQQTPGQGLQFLFEYFSETQRNKGNFPGRFSGRQFSNSRSEMNVSTLELGDSALYLCASSLDPGQSYEQYFGPGTRLTVT.

The table lists this clone with a count of one. The gene calls are TRBV27 and TRBJ2-5, with D tentatively TRBD2 (5 bases). The CDR3 is 13 amino acids. Trimming took 3 bases from V and 3 from J, leaving 8 bases between them. Germline loops: CDR1 MNHEY, CDR2 SMNVEV (reference sequence). CDR3 in DNA: TGTGCCAGCAGTTTGGCGGAGGAAGAGACCCAGTACTTC. Protein sequence: CASSLAEEETQYF.

The chain uses TRBV19 and TRBJ1-5; no clear D gene. The CDR3 length is 13 residues. V lost 5 bases to trimming and J lost 4 bases, with 9 bases between them. Germline lookup yields CDR1 LNHDA and CDR2 SQIVND (reference sequence). Here the CDR3 DNA reads TGTGCCAGTAGTCGAGACGGGAATCAGCCCCAGCATTTT. Amino acids: CASSRDGNQPQHF.

In this sample, this clone turned up once. V usage is TRBV11-2 and J usage is TRBJ1-5; D is uncertain. Germline CDR1 SGHAT, CDR2 FQNNGV. CDR3 length equals 13 residues. Trimming pared 5 bases from V and 0 bases from J, leaving 5 bases between. The CDR3 sequence is CASSLYSNQPQHF. In DNA, the CDR3 is TGTGCCAGCAGCCTATATAGCAATCAGCCCCAGCATTTT.